These 18 T cell receptor beta chains came from one sample sequenced in a study of T cell responses to AZD1222 COVID-19 vaccine. The protocol was immunoSEQ multiplex PCR, while the TCRdb copy is restricted to in-frame clones and leaves out a portion. The repertoire holds tens of thousands of clones, with 80% to 95% as singletons. Here the sequenced sample was peripheral blood, taken 28 days after the second dose of the MenACWY control vaccine. The source of these receptors is an adult who received the MenACWY meningococcal vaccine as a control.

The chain uses TRBV28 and TRBJ2-7, with D perhaps TRBD1 (6 bases). The V gene lost 5 bases and the J gene lost 5 bases, with 13 bases spanning the gap. CDR1 and CDR2 (germline): MDHEN, SYDVKM. This CDR3 comprises 13 residues. In DNA form, the CDR3 reads TGTGCCAGCAGTGGGGGCCCCATACACGAGCAGTACTTC. It specifies CASSGGPIHEQYF.

The chain recombines TRBV6-6 with TRBJ2-2; tentative D call: TRBD2 (6 bases). Germline values: CDR1 MNHNY, CDR2 SVGAGI (reference sequence). The CDR3 spans 16 residues. V lost 0 bases to trimming and J lost 4 bases, with 12 bases between them. The CDR3 is CASSYSPSAFTGELFF. CDR3 bases: TGTGCCAGCAGTTACTCACCTAGCGCCTTCACCGGGGAGCTGTTTTTT.

This chain links TRBV6-1 with TRBJ1-2; D might be TRBD1 (5 bases). This CDR3 comprises 14 residues. Per the germline V gene, CDR1 is MNHNS and CDR2 is SASEGT. V lost 2 bases and J lost 8, with 15 bases in between. CDR3 DNA sequence: TGTGCCAGCAGTGAATCCTCACTTGGGGGGGGCTACACCTTC. Its translation: CASSESSLGGGYTF.

The chain combines TRBV4-2 with TRBJ2-1, with 10 nucleotides matching TRBD2. Germline lookup yields CDR1 LGHNA and CDR2 YNFKEQ. J lost 8 bases, V lost 1 base, and 14 bases had no gene match. CDR3 length: 18 amino acids. The CDR3 region has the DNA TGTGCCAGCAGCCAAGGGGCTAGCGGGAGAGGGGTGGAAGATGAGCAGTTCTTC. Translated, it gives CASSQGASGRGVEDEQFF.

This clone has a single count. The rearrangement links TRBV28 to TRBJ1-5; D not resolved. Per the germline V gene, CDR1 is MDHEN and CDR2 is SYDVKM. Trimming shortened V by 7 bases and J by 0 bases, and 13 bases separated the two germline ends. The CDR3 contains 15 residues. Here the CDR3 DNA reads TGTGCCAGCATATCTTTTGGAGCTAGCAATCAGCCCCAGCATTTT. Its translation is CASISFGASNQPQHF.

The gene calls are TRBV7-9 and TRBJ1-1; the D gene is possibly TRBD1 (5 bases). Between the trimmed V and J ends, which lost 3 bases and 7 bases, there was a span of 9 bases. The CDR3 loop spans 12 amino acids. Looked up from germline, CDR1 is SEHNR and CDR2 is FQNEAQ (reference sequence). Here the CDR3 reads CASSLGDGEAFF. As DNA, the CDR3 is TGTGCCAGCAGCTTGGGGGACGGTGAAGCTTTCTTT.

This sequence joins TRBV21-1 and TRBJ1-5. TRBV21-1 is a known pseudogene. The CDR3 has 20 amino acids. DNA of the CDR3: TGTGCCAGCAGCAAACACGGGGGCCCAGCCCTATTCTATAGCAATCAGCCCCAGCATTTT. Its translation: CASSKHGGPALFYSNQPQHF.

The chain is built from TRBV27 and TRBJ2-1; 8 nucleotides line up with TRBD2. The length of the CDR3 is 14 residues. Germline CDR1 is MNHEY and CDR2 is SMNVEV (reference sequence). J gave up 1 base and V 7 bases, and 3 bases lay outside the gene matches. This CDR3 reads CASNSGSSYNEQFF. In nucleotides, the CDR3 is TGTGCCAGCAACAGCGGGAGTTCCTACAATGAGCAGTTCTTC.

The chain has TRBV30 and TRBJ2-5; D not resolved. V lost 4 bases and J lost 5, with 14 bases in between. This CDR3 region has 13 residues. Germline-derived CDR1 and CDR2 are GTSNPN and SVGIG (reference sequence). DNA for the CDR3: TGTGCCTGGAAGGGCCCTAGAAAGGAGACCCAGTACTTC. Protein sequence: CAWKGPRKETQYF.

The genes are TRBV28 and TRBJ1-5; D gene uncertain. The CDR3 covers 11 residues. Trimming stripped 5 bases from V and 7 bases from J, with 6 bases between. Germline V gene data show CDR1 as MDHEN and CDR2 as SYDVKM. This CDR3 reads CASSVTQPQHF. The CDR3 DNA sequence: TGTGCCAGCAGTGTTACCCAGCCCCAGCATTTT.

The table lists this clone with a count of one. The chain carries TRBV11-1 and TRBJ2-7; TRBD2 agrees at 9 bases. Trimming at V came to 1 base and at J to 2 bases, leaving 3 bases not matched to a gene. The germline V gene encodes CDR1 SGHAT and CDR2 FQDESV (reference sequence). This CDR3 has 15 residues. DNA for the CDR3: TGTGCCAGCAGCTTAGAAGCGGGGGGTGCCTACGAGCAGTACTTC. Residues: CASSLEAGGAYEQYF.

The genes are TRBV12-5 and TRBJ2-2; D is unclear. Between the trimmed V and J ends, which lost 7 bases and 7 bases, there was a span of 7 bases. The V gene's germline CDR1 is LGHNT and CDR2 FRNRAP. The CDR3 extends over 11 amino acids. The CDR3 region is CASEDGGELFF. The CDR3, as DNA: TGTGCTAGTGAAGATGGCGGGGAGCTGTTTTTT. Full variable domain (rest looked up from reference TRBV12-5 and TRBJ2-2): DARVTQTPRHKVTEMGQEVTMRCQPILGHNTVFWYRQTMMQGLELLAYFRNRAPLDDSGMPKDRFSAEMPDATLATLKIQPSEPRDSAVYFCASEDGGELFFGEGSRLTVL.

V usage is TRBV9 and J usage is TRBJ1-4; D perhaps matches TRBD1 (6 bases). The V gene's germline CDR1 is SGDLS and CDR2 YYNGEE. The length of the CDR3 is 14 residues. V lost 0 bases and J 5 bases, leaving 8 bases between the germline ends. CDR3 amino acids: CASSVGTANEKLFF. The CDR3 region has the DNA TGTGCCAGCAGCGTAGGGACAGCCAATGAAAAACTGTTTTTT.

CDR3 nucleotides: TGTGCCAGCAGTTATGACAGTCTTCAATCACCCCTCCACTTT. Protein: CASSYDSLQSPLHF. V usage is TRBV6-5 and J usage is TRBJ1-6; perhaps TRBD1 as D (5 bases). V was trimmed by 3 bases and J by 10 bases, leaving 13 bases between them. The CDR3 has 14 amino acids. Germline V lookup: CDR1 MNHEY, CDR2 SVGAGI.

This sequence joins TRBV28 and TRBJ1-1, with D hard to call. The CDR3 totals 13 residues. Trimming took off 4 bases at V and 0 bases at J, with 6 bases between the two ends. The germline V gene has CDR1 MDHEN and CDR2 SYDVKM. DNA for the CDR3: TGTGCCAGCAGTTATCCCGTGAACACTGAAGCTTTCTTT. Translation: CASSYPVNTEAFF.

V gene TRBV19 combines with J gene TRBJ1-2; TRBD1 aligns across 8 bases. V dropped 3 bases and J dropped 4; count of bases not matched to a gene: 16. The CDR3 length is 18 residues. Germline assignment: CDR1 LNHDA and CDR2 SQIVND (reference sequence). CDR3 residues: CASSMGPRGRTQAYGYTF. CDR3 bases: TGTGCCAGTAGTATGGGTCCCAGGGGGCGAACCCAAGCCTATGGCTACACCTTC.

This chain connects TRBV15 to TRBJ2-3; possible D gene TRBD2, 6 bases. The germline V gene encodes CDR1 LNHNV and CDR2 YYDKDF (reference sequence). V shed 3 bases and J shed 3 bases, with 13 bases lying between them. The CDR3 sequence is 15 residues long. CDR3 in amino acids: CATSRAGMWTDTQYF. The DNA of the CDR3 is TGTGCCACCAGCAGGGCGGGGATGTGGACAGATACGCAGTATTTT.

Of note for this clone: Sequence at one end of the junction differs from germline and may be a read error. The J gene is TRBJ2-7, the V gene TRBV5-1; 7 nucleotides agree with TRBD2. CDR1 SGHRS and CDR2 YFSETQ come from the germline V gene. CDR3 length: 13 amino acids. As DNA, the CDR3 is TGCGCCCGCAGCTGGGGGGGGACCTACGAGCAGTACTTC. This codes for CARSWGGTYEQYF.